The 7 T cell receptor beta chains reported below all come from one sample, sequenced in a study of blood T cell repertoires in COVID-19. The assay was immunoSEQ multiplex PCR, and TCRdb's table has in-frame clones only and misses some. The sample consists of more than 60,000 clones, about 80% of them appearing once. The specimen was peripheral blood. These receptors were taken from a woman older than 75 with acute or convalescent COVID-19.

The genes are TRBV7-9 and TRBJ1-6; 7 bases line up with TRBD1. With V trimmed by 2 bases and J by 6 bases, 13 bases remained unmatched. This CDR3 has 18 residues. The germline CDR1 and CDR2 sequences are SEHNR and FQNEAQ (reference sequence). The CDR3 region is CASSLTGRQGISNSPLHF. The CDR3 DNA reads TGTGCCAGCAGCTTAACCGGAAGACAGGGAATTAGTAATTCACCCCTCCACTTT.

The chain combines TRBV6-5 with TRBJ2-7; 12 positions match TRBD1. Trimming removed 2 bases from V and 3 bases from J; junction bases left unmatched: 2. The CDR3 has 15 residues. Germline values: CDR1 MNHEY, CDR2 SVGAGI. CDR3 residues: CASSYGTGGLYEQYF. The CDR3 nucleotides read TGTGCCAGCAGTTACGGGACAGGGGGCCTCTACGAGCAGTACTTC.

This sequence joins TRBV19 and TRBJ1-5, with a tentative D call TRBD1 (6 bases). V lost 7 bases to trimming and J lost 3 bases, with 22 bases between them. The CDR3 runs 17 residues. Germline assignment: CDR1 LNHDA and CDR2 SQIVND (reference sequence). The CDR3 region is CASIRTRTAKYNQPQHF. The DNA for the CDR3 is TGTGCCAGTATCCGAACCCGGACAGCCAAATACAATCAGCCCCAGCATTTT.

The rearrangement joins TRBV11-2 to TRBJ2-7, with D possibly TRBD2 on 7 matching bases. Trimming pared 6 bases from V and 3 bases from J, leaving 15 bases between. CDR1 is SGHAT and CDR2 is FQNNGV in the germline V gene. This CDR3 has 14 amino acids. The CDR3 is CASSKGGQRYEQYF. Written as DNA, the CDR3 is TGTGCCAGCAGTAAGGGGGGGCAGCGCTACGAGCAGTACTTC. Full variable domain (rest looked up from reference TRBV11-2 and TRBJ2-7): EAGVAQSPRYKIIEKRQSVAFWCNPISGHATLYWYQQILGQGPKLLIQFQNNGVVDDSQLPKDRFSAERLKGVDSTLKIQPAKLEDSAVYLCASSKGGQRYEQYFGPGTRLTVT.

V and J are TRBV29-1 and TRBJ2-1; 7 bases fit TRBD2. After removal of 6 bases from V and 10 bases from J, the junction contained 9 bases not matched to a gene. Germline V gene sequence: CDR1 SQVTM, CDR2 ANQGSEA. CDR3 length: 12 amino acids. CDR3 protein: CSVVAGVGEQFF. For the CDR3, the DNA is TGCAGCGTGGTAGCGGGCGTGGGGGAGCAGTTCTTC.

This chain links TRBV10-3 with TRBJ2-7; D unclear. CDR1 is ENHRY and CDR2 is SYGVKD in the germline V gene. The V end was cut by 3 bases, the J end by 4 bases, with 7 bases between. The CDR3 sequence is 12 residues long. CDR3 in amino acids: CAISDEFYEQYF. CDR3 in DNA: TGTGCCATCAGTGATGAGTTTTACGAGCAGTACTTC.

CDR3 region: CASSPQSGQERYGYTF. The CDR3 DNA reads as TGTGCCAGCAGCCCCCAGTCCGGACAGGAACGTTATGGCTACACCTTC. The chain links TRBV4-2 to TRBJ1-2; TRBD1 aligns across 7 bases. Germline lookup yields CDR1 LGHNA and CDR2 YNFKEQ. This CDR3 is built from 16 residues. Unmatched junction bases numbered 13, after V lost 4 bases and J lost 5 bases.